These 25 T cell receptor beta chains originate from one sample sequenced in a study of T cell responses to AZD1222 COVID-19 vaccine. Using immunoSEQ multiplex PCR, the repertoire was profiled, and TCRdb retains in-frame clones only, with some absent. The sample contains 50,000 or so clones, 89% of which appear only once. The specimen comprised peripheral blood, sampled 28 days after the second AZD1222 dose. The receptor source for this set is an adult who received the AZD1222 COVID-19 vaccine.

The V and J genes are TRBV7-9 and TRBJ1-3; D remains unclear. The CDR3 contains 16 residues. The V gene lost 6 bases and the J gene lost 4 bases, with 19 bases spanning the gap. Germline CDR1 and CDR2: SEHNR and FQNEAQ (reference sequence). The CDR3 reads CASRALATEEGNTIYF. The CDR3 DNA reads TGTGCCAGCAGAGCTCTAGCCACAGAGGAGGGAAACACCATATATTTT. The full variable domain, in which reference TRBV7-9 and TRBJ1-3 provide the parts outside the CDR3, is DTGVSQNPRHKITKRGQNVTFRCDPISEHNRLYWYRQTLGQGPEFLTYFQNEAQLEKSRLLSDRFSAERPKGSFSTLEIQRTEQGDSAMYLCASRALATEEGNTIYFGEGSWLTVV.

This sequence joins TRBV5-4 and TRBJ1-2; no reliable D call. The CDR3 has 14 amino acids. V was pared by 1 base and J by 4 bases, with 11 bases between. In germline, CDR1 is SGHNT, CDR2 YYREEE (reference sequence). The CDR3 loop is CASSLYLAGYGYTF. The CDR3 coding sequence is TGTGCCAGCAGCTTGTATTTGGCAGGCTATGGCTACACCTTC.

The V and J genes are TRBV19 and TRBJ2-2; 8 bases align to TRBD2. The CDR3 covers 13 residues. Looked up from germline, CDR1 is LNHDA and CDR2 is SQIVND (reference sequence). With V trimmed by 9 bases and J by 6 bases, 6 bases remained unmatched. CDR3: CASHRGGPGELFF. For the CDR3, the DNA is TGTGCCAGCCATCGGGGGGGCCCCGGGGAGCTGTTTTTT.

The CDR3: CTSSLKPPEREVGTDTQYF. Written as DNA, the CDR3 is TGCACCAGCAGCTTAAAACCCCCAGAGCGGGAGGTCGGCACAGATACGCAGTATTTT. The genes are TRBV1 and TRBJ2-3; the D call TRBD2 from the table was never checked on the DNA. TRBV1 is a pseudogene. This CDR3 has 19 amino acids.

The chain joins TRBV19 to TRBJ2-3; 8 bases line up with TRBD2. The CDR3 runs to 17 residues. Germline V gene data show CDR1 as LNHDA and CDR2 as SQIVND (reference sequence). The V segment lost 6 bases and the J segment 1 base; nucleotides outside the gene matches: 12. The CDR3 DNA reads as TGTGCCAGTAGCCCTTTGGGGACTAGGGTAGGCACAGATACGCAGTATTTT. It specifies CASSPLGTRVGTDTQYF. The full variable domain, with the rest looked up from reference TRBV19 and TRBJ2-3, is DGGITQSPKYLFRKEGQNVTLSCEQNLNHDAMYWYRQDPGQGLRLIYYSQIVNDFQKGDIAEGYSVSREKKESFPLTVTSAQKNPTAFYLCASSPLGTRVGTDTQYFGPGTRLTVL.

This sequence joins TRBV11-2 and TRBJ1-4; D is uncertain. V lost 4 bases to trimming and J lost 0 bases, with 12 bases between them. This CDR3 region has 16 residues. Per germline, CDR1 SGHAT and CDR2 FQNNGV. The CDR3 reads CASSSGFSATNEKLFF. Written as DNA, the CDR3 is TGTGCCAGCAGCTCAGGTTTTTCAGCAACTAATGAAAAACTGTTTTTT. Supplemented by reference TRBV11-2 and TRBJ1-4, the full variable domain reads EAGVAQSPRYKIIEKRQSVAFWCNPISGHATLYWYQQILGQGPKLLIQFQNNGVVDDSQLPKDRFSAERLKGVDSTLKIQPAKLEDSAVYLCASSSGFSATNEKLFFGSGTQLSVL.

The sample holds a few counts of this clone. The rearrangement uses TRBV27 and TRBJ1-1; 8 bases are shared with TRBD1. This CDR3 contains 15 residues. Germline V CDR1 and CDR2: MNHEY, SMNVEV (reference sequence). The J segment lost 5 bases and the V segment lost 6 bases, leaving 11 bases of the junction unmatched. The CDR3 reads CASSTIPGGRTEAFF. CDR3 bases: TGTGCCAGCAGCACGATCCCAGGGGGCAGAACTGAAGCTTTCTTT.

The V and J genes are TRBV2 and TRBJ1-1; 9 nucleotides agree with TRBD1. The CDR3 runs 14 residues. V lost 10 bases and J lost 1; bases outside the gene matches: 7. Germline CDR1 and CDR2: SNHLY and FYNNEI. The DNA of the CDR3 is TGTGCCACCCGGGACAGGGTGGGGAACACTGAAGCTTTCTTT. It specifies CATRDRVGNTEAFF.

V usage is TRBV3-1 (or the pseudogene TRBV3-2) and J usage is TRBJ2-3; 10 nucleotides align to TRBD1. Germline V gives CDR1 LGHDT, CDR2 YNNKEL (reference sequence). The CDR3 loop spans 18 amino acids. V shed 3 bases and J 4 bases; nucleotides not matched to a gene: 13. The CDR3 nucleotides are TGTGCCAGCAGCCAGGAAGGGTTGGGACAGGGGAGAGCAGATACGCAGTATTTT. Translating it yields CASSQEGLGQGRADTQYF.

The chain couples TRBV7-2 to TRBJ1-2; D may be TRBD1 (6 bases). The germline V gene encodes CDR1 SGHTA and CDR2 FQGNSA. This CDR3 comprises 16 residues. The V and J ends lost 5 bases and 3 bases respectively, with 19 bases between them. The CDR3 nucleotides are TGTGCCAGCAGCCCCCGATTTGGGGGGGGCCACTATGGCTACACCTTC. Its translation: CASSPRFGGGHYGYTF.

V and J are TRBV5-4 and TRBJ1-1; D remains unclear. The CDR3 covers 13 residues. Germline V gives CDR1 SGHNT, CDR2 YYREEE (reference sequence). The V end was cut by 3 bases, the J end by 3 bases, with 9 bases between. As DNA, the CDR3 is TGTGCCAGCAGCTCACGGGGATACACTGAAGCTTTCTTT. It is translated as CASSSRGYTEAFF.

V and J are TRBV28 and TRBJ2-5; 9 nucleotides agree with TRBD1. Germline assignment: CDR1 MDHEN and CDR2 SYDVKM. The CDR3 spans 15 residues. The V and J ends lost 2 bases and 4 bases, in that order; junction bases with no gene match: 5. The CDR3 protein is CASSLPTGGAETQYF. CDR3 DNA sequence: TGTGCCAGCAGTTTACCGACAGGGGGGGCAGAGACCCAGTACTTC.

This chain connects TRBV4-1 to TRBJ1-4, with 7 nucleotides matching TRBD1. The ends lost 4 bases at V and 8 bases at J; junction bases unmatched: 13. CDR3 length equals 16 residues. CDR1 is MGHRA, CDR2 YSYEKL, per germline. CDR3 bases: TGCGCCAGCAGCCGGGAAACAGGGGCAGGCACCGAAAAACTGTTTTTT. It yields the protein CASSRETGAGTEKLFF.

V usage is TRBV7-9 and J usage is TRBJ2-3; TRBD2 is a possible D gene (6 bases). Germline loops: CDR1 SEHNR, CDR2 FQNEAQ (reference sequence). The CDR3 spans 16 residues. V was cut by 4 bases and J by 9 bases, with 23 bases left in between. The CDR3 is CASSSPRDSLGGTQYF. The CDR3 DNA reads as TGTGCCAGCAGCTCCCCCCGGGACTCCCTCGGGGGAACGCAGTATTTT.

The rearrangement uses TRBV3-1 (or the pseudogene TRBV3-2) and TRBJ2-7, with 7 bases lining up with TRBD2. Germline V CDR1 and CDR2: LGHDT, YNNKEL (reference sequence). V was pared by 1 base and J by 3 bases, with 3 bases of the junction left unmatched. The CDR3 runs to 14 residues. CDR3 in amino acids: CASSQVGGGYEQYF. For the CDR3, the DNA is TGTGCCAGCAGCCAAGTGGGGGGGGGCTACGAGCAGTACTTC.

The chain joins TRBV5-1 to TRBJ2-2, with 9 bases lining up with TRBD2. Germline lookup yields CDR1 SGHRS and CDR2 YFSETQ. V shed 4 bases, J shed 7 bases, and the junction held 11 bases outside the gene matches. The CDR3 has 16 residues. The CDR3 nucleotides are TGCGCCAGCAGCCGGGTCTTAGCGGGGGAAATCGGGGAGCTGTTTTTT. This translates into CASSRVLAGEIGELFF. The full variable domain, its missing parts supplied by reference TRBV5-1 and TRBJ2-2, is KAGVTQTPRYLIKTRGQQVTLSCSPISGHRSVSWYQQTPGQGLQFLFEYFSETQRNKGNFPGRFSGRQFSNSRSEMNVSTLELGDSALYLCASSRVLAGEIGELFFGEGSRLTVL.

The CDR3 DNA is TGTGCCAGCACCTACGGGGGAAGAAACGGCGACGAGCAGTACTTC. Its protein is CASTYGGRNGDEQYF. The V and J genes are TRBV28 and TRBJ2-7; maybe TRBD2 (6 bases). V lost 7 bases, J lost 5 bases, and 21 bases lay in between. CDR1 and CDR2 (germline): MDHEN, SYDVKM. This CDR3 is built from 15 residues.

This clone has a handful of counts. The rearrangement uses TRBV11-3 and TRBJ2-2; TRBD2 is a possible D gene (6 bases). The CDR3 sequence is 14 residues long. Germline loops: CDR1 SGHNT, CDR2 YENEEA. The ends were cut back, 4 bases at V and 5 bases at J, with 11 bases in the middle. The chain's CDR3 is CASSSAGRTGELFF. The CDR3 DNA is TGTGCCAGCAGCTCAGCAGGGAGGACCGGGGAGCTGTTTTTT.

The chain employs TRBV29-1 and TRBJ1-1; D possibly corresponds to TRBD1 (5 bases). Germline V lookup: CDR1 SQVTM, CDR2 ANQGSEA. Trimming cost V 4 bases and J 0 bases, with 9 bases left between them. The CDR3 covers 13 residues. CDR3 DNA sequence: TGCAGCGTTGCGGGACTGGTGAACACTGAAGCTTTCTTT. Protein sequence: CSVAGLVNTEAFF. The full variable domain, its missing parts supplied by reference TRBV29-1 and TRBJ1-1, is SAVISQKPSRDICQRGTSLTIQCQVDSQVTMMFWYRQQPGQSLTLIATANQGSEATYESGFVIDKFPISRPNLTFSTLTVSNMSPEDSSIYLCSVAGLVNTEAFFGQGTRLTVV.

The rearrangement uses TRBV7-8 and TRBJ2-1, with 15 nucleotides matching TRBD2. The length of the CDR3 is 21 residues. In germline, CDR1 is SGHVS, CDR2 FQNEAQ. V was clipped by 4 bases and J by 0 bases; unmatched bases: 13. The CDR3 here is CASSSTLGLAGGYRSYNEQFF. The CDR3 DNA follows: TGTGCCAGCAGCTCGACTCTTGGACTAGCGGGAGGGTATCGCTCCTACAATGAGCAGTTCTTC.

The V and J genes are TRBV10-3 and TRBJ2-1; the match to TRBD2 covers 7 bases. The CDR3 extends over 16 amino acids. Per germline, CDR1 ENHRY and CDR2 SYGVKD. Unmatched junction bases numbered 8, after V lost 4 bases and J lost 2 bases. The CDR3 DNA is TGTGCCATCAGTGGTCCTAGCGGAATTCCCTACAATGAGCAGTTCTTC. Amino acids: CAISGPSGIPYNEQFF.

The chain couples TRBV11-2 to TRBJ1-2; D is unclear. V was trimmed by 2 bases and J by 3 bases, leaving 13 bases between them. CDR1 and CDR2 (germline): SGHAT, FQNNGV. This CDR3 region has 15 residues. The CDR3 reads CASSLLEVPHYGYTF. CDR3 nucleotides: TGTGCCAGCAGCTTACTGGAGGTTCCCCACTATGGCTACACCTTC.

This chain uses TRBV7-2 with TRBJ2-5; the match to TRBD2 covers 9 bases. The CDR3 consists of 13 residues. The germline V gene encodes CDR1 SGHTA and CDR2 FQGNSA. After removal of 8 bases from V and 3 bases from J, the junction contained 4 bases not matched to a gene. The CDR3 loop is CASEGGREETQYF. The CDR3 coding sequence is TGTGCCAGCGAAGGCGGGAGGGAAGAGACCCAGTACTTC.

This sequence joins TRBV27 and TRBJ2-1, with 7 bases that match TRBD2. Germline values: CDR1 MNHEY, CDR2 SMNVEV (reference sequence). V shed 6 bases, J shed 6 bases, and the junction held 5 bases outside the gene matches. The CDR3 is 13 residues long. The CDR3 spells CASRQSSGNEQFF. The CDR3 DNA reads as TGTGCCAGCAGGCAATCTAGCGGCAATGAGCAGTTCTTC.

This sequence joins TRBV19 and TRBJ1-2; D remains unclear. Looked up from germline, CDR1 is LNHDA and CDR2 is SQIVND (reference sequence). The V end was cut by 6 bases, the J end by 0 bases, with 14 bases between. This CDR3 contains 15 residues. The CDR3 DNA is TGTGCCAGTAGGGTAGAACATGGCACTAACTATGGCTACACCTTC. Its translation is CASRVEHGTNYGYTF.